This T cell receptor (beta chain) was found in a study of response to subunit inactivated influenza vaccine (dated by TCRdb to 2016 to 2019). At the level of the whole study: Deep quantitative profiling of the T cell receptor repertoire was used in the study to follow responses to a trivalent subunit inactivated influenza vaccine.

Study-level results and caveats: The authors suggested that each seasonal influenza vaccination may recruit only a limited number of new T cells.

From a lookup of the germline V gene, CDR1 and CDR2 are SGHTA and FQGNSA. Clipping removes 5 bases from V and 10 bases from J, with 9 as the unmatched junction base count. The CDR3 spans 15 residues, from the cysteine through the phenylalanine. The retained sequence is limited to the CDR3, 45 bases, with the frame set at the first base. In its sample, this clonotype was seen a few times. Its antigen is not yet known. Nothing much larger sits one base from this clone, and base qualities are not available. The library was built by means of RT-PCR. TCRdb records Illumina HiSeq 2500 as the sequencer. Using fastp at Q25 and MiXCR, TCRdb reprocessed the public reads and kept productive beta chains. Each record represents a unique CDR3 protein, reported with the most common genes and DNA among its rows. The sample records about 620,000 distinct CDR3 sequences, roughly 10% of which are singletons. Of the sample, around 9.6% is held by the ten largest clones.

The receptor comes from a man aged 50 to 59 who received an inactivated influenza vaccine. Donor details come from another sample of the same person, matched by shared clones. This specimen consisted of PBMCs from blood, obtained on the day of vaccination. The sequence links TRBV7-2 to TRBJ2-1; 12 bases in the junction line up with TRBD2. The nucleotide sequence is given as TGTGCCAGCAGCCGAGAGACTAGCGGGAGAGGAGAGCAGTTCTTC. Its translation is CASSRETSGRGEQFF.